This TCR beta chain derives from a study of CD4+ T cells in melanoma. Profiling relied on immunoSEQ multiplex PCR, and the TCRdb table lists in-frame clones only, not all of them. Here the sample spans about 140,000 clones, about 93% being singletons. Germline V gives CDR1 SGHVS, CDR2 FNYEAQ. This CDR3 region has 20 residues. The germline V and J ends were trimmed by 3 bases and 2 bases, with 27 bases remaining between them. V gene TRBV7-6 combines with J gene TRBJ2-3; possibly TRBD1 for D (6 bases). The clonotype originates from a human donor with melanoma. The CDR3 nucleotides are TGTGCCAGCAGCTTGCCTCCTCTAGGGGACACCAAGACCCTCACAGATACGCAGTATTTT. Translation gives CASSLPPLGDTKTLTDTQYF.